This is a list of T cell receptor beta chains from one sample in a study of somatic mutations in cytotoxic T cells in rheumatoid arthritis. Using immunoSEQ multiplex PCR, the repertoire was profiled, and TCRdb retains in-frame clones only, with some absent. The table includes roughly 9,800 clones, about 91% detected once. Input material: CD4+ T cells sorted from blood. The receptors stem from a woman between 18 and 30 years old with rheumatoid arthritis. The CDR3 runs from the conserved cysteine through the conserved F or W. Each record gives: clone size, V gene, J gene, CDR3 protein. Clone sizes are given selectively: once, few, many, or a class where the clone is expanded.

NA	TRBV5-3	TRBJ2-1	CARSYSGVGYNEQFF
NA	TRBV7-2	TRBJ2-7	CASSLALRFYEQYF
NA	TRBV29-1	TRBJ2-3	CSVDTDRGTDTQYF
NA	TRBV18	TRBJ1-1	CASSPTRGTNTEAFF
NA	TRBV19	TRBJ1-5	CASRAGIQWRSNQPQHF
NA	TRBV4-3	TRBJ1-5	CASGVGVGQPQHF
NA	TRBV4-3	TRBJ2-1	CASSQAPWTSGIYNEQFF
NA	TRBV7-2	TRBJ2-5	CASSKNAQGRETQYF
few	TRBV30	TRBJ2-2	CAWRRLLTGELFF
NA	TRBV9	TRBJ1-6	CASSALTGNGSPLHF
once	TRBV6-5	TRBJ2-7	CASRKGPTDYEQYF
once	TRBV5-1	TRBJ2-7	CASSLGPRGATSSYEQYF
few	TRBV4-3	TRBJ1-6	CASSQEVGNNSPLHF
NA	TRBV5-4	TRBJ1-1	CASSLVGHWNTEAFF
NA	TRBV30	TRBJ2-5	CAWSAPGKGYQETQYF
NA	TRBV18	TRBJ2-3	CASSLGLAGAGTDTQYF
NA	TRBV28	TRBJ1-5	CASTLDTARNQPQHF